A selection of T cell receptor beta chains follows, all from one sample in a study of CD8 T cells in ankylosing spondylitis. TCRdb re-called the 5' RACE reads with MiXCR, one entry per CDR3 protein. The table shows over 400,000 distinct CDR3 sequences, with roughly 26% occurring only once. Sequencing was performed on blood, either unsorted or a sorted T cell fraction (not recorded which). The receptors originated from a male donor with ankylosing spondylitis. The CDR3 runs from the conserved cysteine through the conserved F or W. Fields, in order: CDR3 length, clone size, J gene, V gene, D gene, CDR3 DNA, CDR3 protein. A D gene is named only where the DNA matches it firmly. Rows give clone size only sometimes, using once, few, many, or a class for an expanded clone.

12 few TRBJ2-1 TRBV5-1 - TGCGCCAGCAGCTTTGGCATAAATGAGCAGTTCTTC CASSFGINEQFF
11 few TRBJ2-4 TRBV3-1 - TGTGCCAGCAGCCAAGACTTCTCTGGGAGGTTC CASSQDFSGRF
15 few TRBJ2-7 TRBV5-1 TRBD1 TGCGCCAGCAGCGTCGCCGGGACAGGGGGCTACGAGCAGTACTTC CASSVAGTGGYEQYF
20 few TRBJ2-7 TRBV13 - TGTGCCAGCAGCCAAATTAGGTCCCTAGACCCGACTGGATTCTCCTACGAGCAGTACTTC CASSQIRSLDPTGFSYEQYF
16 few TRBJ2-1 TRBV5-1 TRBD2 TGCGCCAGCAGCTTTGATGGGACTAGCGGGAGCAATGAGCAGTTCTTC CASSFDGTSGSNEQFF
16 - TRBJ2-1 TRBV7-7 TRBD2 TGTGCCAGCAGCTCGGGGGGACTAGCGGTCCTCAATGAGCAGTTCTTC CASSSGGLAVLNEQFF
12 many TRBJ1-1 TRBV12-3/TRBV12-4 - TGTGCCAGCAGTTTCGCAGGCACTGAAGCTTTCTTT CASSFAGTEAFF
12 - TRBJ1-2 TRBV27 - TGTGCCACGCGGAGGGATAACTATGGCTACACCTTC CATRRDNYGYTF
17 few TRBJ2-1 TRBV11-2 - TGTGCCAGTAGAGCGGCCGGTCCGGAAAGCTCCTACAATGAGCAGTTCTTC CASRAAGPESSYNEQFF
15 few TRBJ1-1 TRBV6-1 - TGTGCCAGCAGTGCTTGGGCGGGGGGCGACTATGAAGCTTTCTTT CASSAWAGGDYEAFF
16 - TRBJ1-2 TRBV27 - TGTGCCAGCAGTTATTCCTCAAGGGGCGCCTACTATGGCTACACCTTC CASSYSSRGAYYGYTF
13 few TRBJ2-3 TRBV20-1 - TGCAGTGCTAGAAATCCGGGCACAGATACGCAGTATTTT CSARNPGTDTQYF
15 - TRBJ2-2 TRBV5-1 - TGCGCCAGCAAATCCCACACTAGCAGTACCGGGGAGCTGTTTTTT CASKSHTSSTGELFF
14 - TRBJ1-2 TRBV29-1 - TGCAGCGTTGAAACCCGGGGGTTTTCCTATGGCTACACCTTC CSVETRGFSYGYTF
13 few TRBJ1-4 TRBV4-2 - TGTGCCAGCAGCAGGCAGGGCGCGGAAAAACTGTTTTTT CASSRQGAEKLFF
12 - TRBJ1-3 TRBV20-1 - TGCAGTGCTATAGGCTCTGGAAACACCATATATTTT CSAIGSGNTIYF
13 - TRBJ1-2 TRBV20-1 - TGCAGTGCCTCCGACAGACTTAACTATGGCTACACCTTC CSASDRLNYGYTF
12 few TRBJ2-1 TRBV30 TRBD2 TGTGCCTGGAGCCTAGCGGGAACTGAGCAGTTCTTC CAWSLAGTEQFF
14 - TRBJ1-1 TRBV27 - TGTGCCAGCAGTTCCCTTAAAGGGAACACTGAAGCTTTCTTT CASSSLKGNTEAFF
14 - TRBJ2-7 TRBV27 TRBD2 TGTGCCAGCATGGGGCTAGCGGGACGTTACGAGCAGTACTTC CASMGLAGRYEQYF
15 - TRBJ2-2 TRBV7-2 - TGTGCCAGCAGCTTAAGGCTAGCGTCGACCGGGGAGCTGTTTTTT CASSLRLASTGELFF
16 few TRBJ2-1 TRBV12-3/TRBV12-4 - TGTGCCAGCAGCCGTTCGACGGTCAGCTCCTACAATGAGCAGTTCTTC CASSRSTVSSYNEQFF
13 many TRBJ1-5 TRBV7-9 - TGTGCCAGCAGCTTCGACGGCAATCAGCCCCAGCATTTT CASSFDGNQPQHF
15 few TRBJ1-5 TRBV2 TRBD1 TGTGCCAGCAATCGATTGGACAGGGGAAGCCAGCCCCAGCATTTT CASNRLDRGSQPQHF
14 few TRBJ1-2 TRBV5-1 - TGCGCCAGCAGCCAGGACACCCAGGCTAACGGCTACACCTTC CASSQDTQANGYTF
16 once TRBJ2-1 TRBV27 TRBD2 TGTGCCAGCAGTTTATTGGGTGTAGCGGGCTACAATGAGCAGTTCTTC CASSLLGVAGYNEQFF
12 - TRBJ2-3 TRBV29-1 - TGCAGCGTTGACCCGTACACAGATACGCAGTATTTT CSVDPYTDTQYF
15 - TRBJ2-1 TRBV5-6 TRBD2 TGTGCCAGCAGCTTGGAGCTAGCGGTACGTAATGAGCAGTTCTTC CASSLELAVRNEQFF
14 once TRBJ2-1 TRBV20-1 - TGCAGTGCCCGAATTCGTCACAGCTACAATGAGCAGTTCTTC CSARIRHSYNEQFF
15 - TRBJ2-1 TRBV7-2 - TGTGCCAGCAGCCCATTCACTACCATGTACAATGAGCAGTTCTTC CASSPFTTMYNEQFF
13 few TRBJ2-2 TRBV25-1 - TGTGCCAGCATCCCCGGGAGAGGCGGGGAGCTGTTTTTT CASIPGRGGELFF
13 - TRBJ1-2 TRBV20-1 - TGCAGTGCTAGTAGGATCTCTAACTATGGCTACACCTTC CSASRISNYGYTF
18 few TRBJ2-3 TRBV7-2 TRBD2 TGTGCCAGCAGCTTAGCCCCGAGGACTAGCGGTAGCACAGATACGCAGTATTTT CASSLAPRTSGSTDTQYF
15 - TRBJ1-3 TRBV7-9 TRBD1 TGTGCCAGCAGCTCTGACAGGGGAAACCTAAACACCATATATTTT CASSSDRGNLNTIYF
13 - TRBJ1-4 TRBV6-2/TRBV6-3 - TGTGCCAGCCGGGGTCCTGGGGATGAAAAACTGTTTTTT CASRGPGDEKLFF
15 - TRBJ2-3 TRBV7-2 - TGTGCCAGCAGCTTAGTTGCCACTAGCACAGATACGCAGTATTTT CASSLVATSTDTQYF
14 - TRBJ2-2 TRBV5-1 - TGCGCCAGCAGCTTGACCCTTTCGACCGGGGAGCTGTTTTTT CASSLTLSTGELFF
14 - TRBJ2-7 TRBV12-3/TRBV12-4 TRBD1 TGTGCCAGCAGACCCTCGACAGGGGCCTACGAGCAGTACTTC CASRPSTGAYEQYF
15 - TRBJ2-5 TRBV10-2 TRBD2 TGCGCCAGCAGCGAGACTAGCGGGGGTCAAGAGACCCAGTACTTC CASSETSGGQETQYF
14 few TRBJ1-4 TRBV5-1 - TGCGCCAGCAGCTTGGAGACAGGTCGGGAAAAACTGTTTTTT CASSLETGREKLFF
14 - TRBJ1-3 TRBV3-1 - TGTGCCAGCAGCCAGGGCCACTCTGGAAACACCATATATTTT CASSQGHSGNTIYF
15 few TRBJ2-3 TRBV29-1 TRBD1 TGCAGCGTCGCCGGACAGGGGGCCCTCACAGATACGCAGTATTTT CSVAGQGALTDTQYF
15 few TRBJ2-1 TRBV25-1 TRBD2 TGTGCCAGCAGTGATCCAAGCGGGAGAATCCCTGAGCAGTTCTTC CASSDPSGRIPEQFF
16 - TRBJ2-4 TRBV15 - TGTGCCACCAGCAGAGTTCGGGAATCCCCCAAAAACATTCAGTACTTC CATSRVRESPKNIQYF
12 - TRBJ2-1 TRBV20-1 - TGCAGTGCTGAGGATAGCGGTAATGAGCAGTTCTTC CSAEDSGNEQFF
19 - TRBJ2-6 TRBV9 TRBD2 TGTGCCAGCAGCGAGGGACTAGCGGGAGTCCACAGATTTACCAACGTCCTGACTTTC CASSEGLAGVHRFTNVLTF
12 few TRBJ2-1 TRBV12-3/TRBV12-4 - TGTGCCAGCAGACCACATGGGGATGAGCAGTTCTTC CASRPHGDEQFF
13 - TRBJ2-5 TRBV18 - TGTGCCAGCTCACCACAACAGGCGGAGACCCAGTACTTC CASSPQQAETQYF
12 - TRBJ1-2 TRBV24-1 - TGTGCCACCAGTGTTGGGCGCTATGGCTACACCTTC CATSVGRYGYTF
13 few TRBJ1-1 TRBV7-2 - TGTGCCAGCAGCCTTCCTTGGGGGACTGAAGCTTTCTTT CASSLPWGTEAFF
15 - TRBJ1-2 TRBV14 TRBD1 TGTGCCAGCAGCCAAGGACAGGGGGCGGCCTATGGCTACACCTTC CASSQGQGAAYGYTF
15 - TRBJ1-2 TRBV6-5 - TGTGCCAGCAGTTATCAGGCGGGGGGTGGCTATGGCTACACCTTC CASSYQAGGGYGYTF
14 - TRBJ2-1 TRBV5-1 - TGCGCCAGCAGCTCCCCCTCGGGGGACAATGAGCAGTTCTTC CASSSPSGDNEQFF
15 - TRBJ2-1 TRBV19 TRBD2 TGTGCCAGTAGTTCCTTAGCGGGAGGGCCCAATGAGCAGTTCTTC CASSSLAGGPNEQFF